This T cell receptor (beta chain) was identified during a study of siplizumab effects on memory and regulatory T cells. Study-wide results and caveats: Suppressive function of proliferating Tregs from siplizumab cultures was not confirmed. A major contribution to the alloresponse seemed to be made by naive T cells, which seemed more diverse than memory cells. Alloreactive clones mapping to unstimulated subsets formed only a minor fraction.

A word on this clone: Antigen: not known.

In germline, CDR1 is SGHRS, CDR2 YFSETQ. The CDR3 is 16 residues long. Deletions cut 0 bases from V and 0 bases from J, with 13 bases between. The repertoire was sequenced with immunoSEQ multiplex PCR; TCRdb's copy has only in-frame clones and lacks some. The data contain approximately 100,000 clones, 90% to 95% of them singletons. This receptor was identified in a human donor in good health. Source material: non-Treg CD4+ T cells sorted from blood. V and J are TRBV5-1 and TRBJ2-7; no clear D gene. CDR3 residues: CASSLGGSASSYEQYF. The CDR3 DNA sequence: TGCGCCAGCAGCTTGGGGGGATCCGCAAGCTCCTACGAGCAGTACTTC.